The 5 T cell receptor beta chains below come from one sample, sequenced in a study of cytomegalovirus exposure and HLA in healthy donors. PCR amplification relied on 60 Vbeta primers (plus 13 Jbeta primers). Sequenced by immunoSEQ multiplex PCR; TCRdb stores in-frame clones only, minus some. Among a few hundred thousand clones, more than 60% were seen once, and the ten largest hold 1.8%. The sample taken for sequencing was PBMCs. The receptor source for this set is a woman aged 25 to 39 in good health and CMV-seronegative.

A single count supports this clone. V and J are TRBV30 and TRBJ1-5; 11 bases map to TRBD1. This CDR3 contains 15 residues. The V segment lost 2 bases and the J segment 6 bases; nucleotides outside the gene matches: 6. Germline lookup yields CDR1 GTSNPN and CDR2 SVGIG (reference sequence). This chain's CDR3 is CAWSTWTGGSQPQHF. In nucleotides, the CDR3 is TGTGCCTGGAGTACCTGGACAGGGGGCTCTCAGCCCCAGCATTTT. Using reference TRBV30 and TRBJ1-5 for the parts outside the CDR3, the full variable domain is SQTIHQWPATLVQPVGSPLSLECTVEGTSNPNLYWYRQAAGRGLQLLFYSVGIGQISSEVPQNLSASRPQDRQFILSSKKLLLSDSGFYLCAWSTWTGGSQPQHFGDGTRLSIL.

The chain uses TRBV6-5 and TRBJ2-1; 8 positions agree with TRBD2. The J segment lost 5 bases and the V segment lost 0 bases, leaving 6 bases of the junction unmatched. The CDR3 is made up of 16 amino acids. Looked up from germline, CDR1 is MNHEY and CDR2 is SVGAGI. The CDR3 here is CASSYSPGGGHNEQFF. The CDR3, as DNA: TGTGCCAGCAGTTACTCTCCGGGGGGGGGACACAATGAGCAGTTCTTC.

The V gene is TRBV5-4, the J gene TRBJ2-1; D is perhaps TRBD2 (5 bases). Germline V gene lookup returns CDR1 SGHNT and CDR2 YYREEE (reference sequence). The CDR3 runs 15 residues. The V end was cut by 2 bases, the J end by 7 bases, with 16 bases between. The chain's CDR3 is CASSFGGLISNEQFF. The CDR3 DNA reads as TGTGCCAGCAGCTTCGGCGGGCTTATAAGTAATGAGCAGTTCTTC.

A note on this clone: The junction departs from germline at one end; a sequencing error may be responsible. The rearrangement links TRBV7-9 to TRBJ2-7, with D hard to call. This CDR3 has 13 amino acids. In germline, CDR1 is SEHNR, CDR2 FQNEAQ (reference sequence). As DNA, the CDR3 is TGTTCCAGCAGCTTATCCGGTCCGAACGAGCAGTACTTC. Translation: CSSSLSGPNEQYF.

CDR3 in amino acids: CASSSPEARGSSYNSPLHF. In DNA, the CDR3 is TGTGCCAGCAGCTCCCCAGAAGCCAGGGGAAGCTCCTATAATTCACCCCTCCACTTT. The chain is built from TRBV11-2 and TRBJ1-6; TRBD1 is a possible D gene (6 bases). Germline assignment: CDR1 SGHAT and CDR2 FQNNGV. The CDR3 totals 19 residues. Trimming shortened V by 4 bases and J by 0 bases, and 19 bases separated the two germline ends. Filled out from reference TRBV11-2 and TRBJ1-6, the complete variable domain reads EAGVAQSPRYKIIEKRQSVAFWCNPISGHATLYWYQQILGQGPKLLIQFQNNGVVDDSQLPKDRFSAERLKGVDSTLKIQPAKLEDSAVYLCASSSPEARGSSYNSPLHFGNGTRLTVT.